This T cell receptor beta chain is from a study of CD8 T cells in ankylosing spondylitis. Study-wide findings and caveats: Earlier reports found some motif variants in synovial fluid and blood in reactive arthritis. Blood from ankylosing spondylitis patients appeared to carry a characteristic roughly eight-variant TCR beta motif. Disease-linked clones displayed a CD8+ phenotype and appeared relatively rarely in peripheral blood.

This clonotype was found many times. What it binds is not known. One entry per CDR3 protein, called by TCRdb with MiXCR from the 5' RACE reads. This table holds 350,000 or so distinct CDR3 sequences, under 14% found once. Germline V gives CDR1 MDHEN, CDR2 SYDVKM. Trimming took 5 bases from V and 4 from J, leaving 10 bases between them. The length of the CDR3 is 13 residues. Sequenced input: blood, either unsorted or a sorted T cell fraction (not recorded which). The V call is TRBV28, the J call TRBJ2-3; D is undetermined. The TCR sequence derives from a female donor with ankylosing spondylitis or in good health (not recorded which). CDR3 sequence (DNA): TGTGCCAGCAGTCCTTTATACGCAGATACGCAGTATTTT. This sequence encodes CASSPLYADTQYF.